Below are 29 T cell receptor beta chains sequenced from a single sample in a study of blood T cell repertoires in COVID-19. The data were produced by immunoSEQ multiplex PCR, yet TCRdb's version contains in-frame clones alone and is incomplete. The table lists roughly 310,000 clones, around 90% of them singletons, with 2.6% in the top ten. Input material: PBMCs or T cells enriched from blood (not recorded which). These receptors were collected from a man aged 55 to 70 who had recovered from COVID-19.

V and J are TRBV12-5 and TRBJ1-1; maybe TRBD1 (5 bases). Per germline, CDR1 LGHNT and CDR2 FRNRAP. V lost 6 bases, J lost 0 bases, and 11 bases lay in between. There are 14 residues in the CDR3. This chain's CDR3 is CASGRTGMNTEAFF. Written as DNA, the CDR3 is TGTGCTAGTGGACGAACAGGAATGAACACTGAAGCTTTCTTT.

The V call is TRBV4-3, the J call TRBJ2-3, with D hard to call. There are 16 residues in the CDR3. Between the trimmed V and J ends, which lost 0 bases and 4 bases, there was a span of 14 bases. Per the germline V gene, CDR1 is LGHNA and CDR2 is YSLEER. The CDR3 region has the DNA TGCGCCAGCAGCCAAGATCATCCTAGTTATTCAGATACGCAGTATTTT. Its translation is CASSQDHPSYSDTQYF.

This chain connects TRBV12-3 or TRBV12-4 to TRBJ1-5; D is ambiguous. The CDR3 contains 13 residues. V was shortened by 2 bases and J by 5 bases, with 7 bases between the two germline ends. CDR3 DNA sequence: TGTGCCAGCAGTTTAATCGGGGATCAGCCCCAGCATTTT. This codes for CASSLIGDQPQHF.

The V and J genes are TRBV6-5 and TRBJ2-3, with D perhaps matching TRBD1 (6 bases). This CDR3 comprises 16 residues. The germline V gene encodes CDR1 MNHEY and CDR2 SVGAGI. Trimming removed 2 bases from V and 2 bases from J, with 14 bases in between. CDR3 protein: CASSYTQGSPTDTQYF. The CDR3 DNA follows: TGTGCCAGCAGTTACACCCAGGGGTCCCCCACAGATACGCAGTATTTT.

The CDR3: CASSPRTGPETQYF. The CDR3 bases are TGTGCCAGCTCACCGAGGACAGGGCCAGAGACCCAGTACTTC. The genes are TRBV18 and TRBJ2-5, with 8 positions matching TRBD1. The germline CDR1 and CDR2 sequences are KGHSH and LQKENI. With V trimmed by 3 bases and J by 4 bases, 4 bases remained unmatched. This CDR3 has 14 amino acids.

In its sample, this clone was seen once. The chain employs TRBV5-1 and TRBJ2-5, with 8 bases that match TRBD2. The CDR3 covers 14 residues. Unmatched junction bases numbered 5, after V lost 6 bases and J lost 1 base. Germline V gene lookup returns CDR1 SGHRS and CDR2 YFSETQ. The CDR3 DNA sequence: TGCGCCAGCACCCCGGGAGGGGCCCAAGAGACCCAGTACTTC. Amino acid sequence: CASTPGGAQETQYF.

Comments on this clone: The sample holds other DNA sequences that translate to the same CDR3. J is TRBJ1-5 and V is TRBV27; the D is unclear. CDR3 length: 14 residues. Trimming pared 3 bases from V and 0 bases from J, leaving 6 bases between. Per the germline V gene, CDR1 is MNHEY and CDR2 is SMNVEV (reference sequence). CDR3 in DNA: TGTGCCAGCAGTTTTTCGTATAGCAATCAGCCCCAGCATTTT. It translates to CASSFSYSNQPQHF.

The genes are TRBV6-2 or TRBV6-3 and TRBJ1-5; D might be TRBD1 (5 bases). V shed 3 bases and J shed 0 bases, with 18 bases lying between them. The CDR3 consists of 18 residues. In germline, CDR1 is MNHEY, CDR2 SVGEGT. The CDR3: CASSYSGPGDHSNQPQHF. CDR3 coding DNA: TGTGCCAGCAGTTATTCCGGTCCGGGGGACCATAGCAATCAGCCCCAGCATTTT.

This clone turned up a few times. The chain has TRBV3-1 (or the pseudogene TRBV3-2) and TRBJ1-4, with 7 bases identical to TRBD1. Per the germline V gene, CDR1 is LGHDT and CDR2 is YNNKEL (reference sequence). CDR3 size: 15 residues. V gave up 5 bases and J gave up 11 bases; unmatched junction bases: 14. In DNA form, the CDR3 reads TGTGCCAGCAGCTTAAGAGGTGGGACAGCACAGAAACTGTTTTTT. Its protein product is CASSLRGGTAQKLFF.

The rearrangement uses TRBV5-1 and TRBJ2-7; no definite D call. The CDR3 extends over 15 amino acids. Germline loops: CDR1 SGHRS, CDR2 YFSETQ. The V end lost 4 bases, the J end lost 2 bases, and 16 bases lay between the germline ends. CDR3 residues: CASSGGDGVTYEQYF. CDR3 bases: TGCGCCAGCAGCGGCGGAGACGGAGTTACCTACGAGCAGTACTTC.

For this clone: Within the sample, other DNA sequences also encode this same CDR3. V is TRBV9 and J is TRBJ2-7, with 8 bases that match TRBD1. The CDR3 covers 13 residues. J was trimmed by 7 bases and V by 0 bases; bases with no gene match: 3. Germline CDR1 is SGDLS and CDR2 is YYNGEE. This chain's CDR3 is CASSVATGGEQYF. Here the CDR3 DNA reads TGTGCCAGCAGCGTAGCTACAGGGGGGGAGCAGTACTTC.

The CDR3 loop is CASKTTVNTEAFF. The CDR3 DNA sequence: TGTGCCAGCAAGACGACAGTGAACACTGAAGCTTTCTTT. The chain has TRBV12-3 or TRBV12-4 and TRBJ1-1; maybe TRBD1 (5 bases). Trimming removed 7 bases from V and 0 bases from J, with 9 bases in between. The CDR3 totals 13 residues.

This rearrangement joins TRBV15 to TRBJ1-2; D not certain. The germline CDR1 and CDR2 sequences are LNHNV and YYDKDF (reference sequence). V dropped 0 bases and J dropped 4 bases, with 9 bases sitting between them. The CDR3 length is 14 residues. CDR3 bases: TGTGCCACCAGCAGAGATCTGGGCCTCTATGGCTACACCTTC. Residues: CATSRDLGLYGYTF.

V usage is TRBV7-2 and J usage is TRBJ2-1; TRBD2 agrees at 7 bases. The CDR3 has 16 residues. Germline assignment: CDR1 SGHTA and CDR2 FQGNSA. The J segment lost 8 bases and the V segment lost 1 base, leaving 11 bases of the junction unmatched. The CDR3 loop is CASSLVGSRELYEQFF. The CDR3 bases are TGTGCCAGCAGCTTAGTAGGGTCGCGGGAGTTGTATGAGCAGTTCTTC.

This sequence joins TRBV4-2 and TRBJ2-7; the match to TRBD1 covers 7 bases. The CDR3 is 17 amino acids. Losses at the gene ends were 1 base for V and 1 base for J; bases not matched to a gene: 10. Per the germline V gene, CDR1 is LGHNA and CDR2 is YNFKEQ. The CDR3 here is CASSQVGQFPLSYEQYF. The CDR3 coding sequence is TGTGCCAGCAGCCAAGTGGGACAGTTTCCCCTTTCCTACGAGCAGTACTTC.

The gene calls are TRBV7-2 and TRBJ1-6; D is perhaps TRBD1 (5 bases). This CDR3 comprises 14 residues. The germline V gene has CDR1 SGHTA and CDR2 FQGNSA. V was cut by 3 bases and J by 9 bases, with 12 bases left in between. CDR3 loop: CASSFIQAGSPLHF. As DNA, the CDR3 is TGTGCCAGCAGCTTTATACAGGCCGGTTCACCCCTCCACTTT.

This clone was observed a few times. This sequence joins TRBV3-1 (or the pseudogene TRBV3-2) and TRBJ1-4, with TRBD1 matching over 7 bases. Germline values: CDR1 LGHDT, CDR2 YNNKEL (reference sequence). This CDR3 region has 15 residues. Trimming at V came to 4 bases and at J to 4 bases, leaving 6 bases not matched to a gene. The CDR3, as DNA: TGTGCCAGCAGCCGTGGGACAGTTATTAATGAAAAACTGTTTTTT. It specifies CASSRGTVINEKLFF.

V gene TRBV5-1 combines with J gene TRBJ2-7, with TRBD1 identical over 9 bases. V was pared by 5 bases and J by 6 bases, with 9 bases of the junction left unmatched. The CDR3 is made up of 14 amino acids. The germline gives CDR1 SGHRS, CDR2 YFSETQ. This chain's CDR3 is CASRPGQGPFEQYF. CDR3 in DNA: TGCGCCAGCAGACCGGGACAGGGTCCGTTCGAGCAGTACTTC.

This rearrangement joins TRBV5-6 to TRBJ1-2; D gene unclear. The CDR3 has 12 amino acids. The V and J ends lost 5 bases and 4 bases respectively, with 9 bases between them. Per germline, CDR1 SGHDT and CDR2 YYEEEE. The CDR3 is CASSMALYGYTF. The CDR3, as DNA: TGTGCCAGCAGTATGGCCCTCTATGGCTACACCTTC.

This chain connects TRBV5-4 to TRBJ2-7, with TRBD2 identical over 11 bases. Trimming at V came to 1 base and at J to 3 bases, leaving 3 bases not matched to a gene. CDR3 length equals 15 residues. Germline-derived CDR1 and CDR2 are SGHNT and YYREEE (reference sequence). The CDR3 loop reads CASSLSLAGDYEQYF. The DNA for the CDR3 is TGTGCCAGCAGCTTGTCACTAGCGGGAGACTACGAGCAGTACTTC. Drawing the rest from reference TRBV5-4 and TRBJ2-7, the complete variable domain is ETGVTQSPTHLIKTRGQQVTLRCSSQSGHNTVSWYQQALGQGPQFIFQYYREEENGRGNFPPRFSGLQFPNYSSELNVNALELDDSALYLCASSLSLAGDYEQYFGPGTRLTVT.

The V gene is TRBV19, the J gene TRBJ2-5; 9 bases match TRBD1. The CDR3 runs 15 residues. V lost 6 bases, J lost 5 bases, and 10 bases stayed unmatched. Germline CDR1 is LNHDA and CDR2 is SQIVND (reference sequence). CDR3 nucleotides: TGTGCCAGTAGCAAGAACAGGGGGCGCGGGGAGACCCAGTACTTC. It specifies CASSKNRGRGETQYF.

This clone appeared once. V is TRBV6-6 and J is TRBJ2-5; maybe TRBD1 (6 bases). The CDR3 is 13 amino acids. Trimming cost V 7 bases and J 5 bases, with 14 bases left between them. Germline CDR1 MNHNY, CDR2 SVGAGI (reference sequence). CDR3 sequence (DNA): TGTGCCAGCACCCCCTTCCAGGGGGAGACCCAGTACTTC. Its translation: CASTPFQGETQYF.

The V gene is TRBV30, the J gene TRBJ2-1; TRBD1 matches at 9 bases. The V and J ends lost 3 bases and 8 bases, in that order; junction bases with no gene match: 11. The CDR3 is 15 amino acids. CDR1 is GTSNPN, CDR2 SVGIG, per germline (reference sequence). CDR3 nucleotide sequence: TGTGCCTGGAGCCCTACGGGGACAGGGAGGTATGAGCAGTTCTTC. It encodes CAWSPTGTGRYEQFF.

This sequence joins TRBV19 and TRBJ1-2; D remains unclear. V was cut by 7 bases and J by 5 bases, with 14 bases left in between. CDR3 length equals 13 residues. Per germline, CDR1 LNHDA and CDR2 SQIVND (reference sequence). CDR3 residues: CASTSWRGYGYTF. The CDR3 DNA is TGTGCCAGTACTAGCTGGCGGGGTTATGGCTACACCTTC. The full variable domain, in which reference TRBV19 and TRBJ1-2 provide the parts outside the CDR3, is DGGITQSPKYLFRKEGQNVTLSCEQNLNHDAMYWYRQDPGQGLRLIYYSQIVNDFQKGDIAEGYSVSREKKESFPLTVTSAQKNPTAFYLCASTSWRGYGYTFGSGTRLTVV.

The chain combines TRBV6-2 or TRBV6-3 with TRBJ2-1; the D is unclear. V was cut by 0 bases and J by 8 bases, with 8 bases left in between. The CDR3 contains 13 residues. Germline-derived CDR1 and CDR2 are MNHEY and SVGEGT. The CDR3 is CASSYSGSHEQFF. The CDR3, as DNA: TGTGCCAGCAGTTACTCGGGTAGCCATGAGCAGTTCTTC.

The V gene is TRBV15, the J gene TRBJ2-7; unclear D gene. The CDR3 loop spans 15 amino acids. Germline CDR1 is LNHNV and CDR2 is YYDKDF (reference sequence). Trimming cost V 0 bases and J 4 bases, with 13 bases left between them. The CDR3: CATSRDSTRRYEQYF. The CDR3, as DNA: TGTGCCACCAGCAGAGATAGTACTCGGCGGTACGAGCAGTACTTC.

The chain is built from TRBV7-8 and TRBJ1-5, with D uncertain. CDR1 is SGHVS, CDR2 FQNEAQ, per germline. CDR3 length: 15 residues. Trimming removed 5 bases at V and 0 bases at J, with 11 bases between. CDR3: CASSLEHLSNQPQHF. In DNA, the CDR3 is TGTGCCAGCAGCCTCGAACATCTTAGCAATCAGCCCCAGCATTTT.

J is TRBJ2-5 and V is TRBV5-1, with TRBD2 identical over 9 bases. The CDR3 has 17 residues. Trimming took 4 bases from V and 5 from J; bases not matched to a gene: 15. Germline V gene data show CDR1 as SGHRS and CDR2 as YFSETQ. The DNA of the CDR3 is TGCGCCAGCAGCAGCGCGATAGCGGGGGCCCAAAGGGAGACCCAGTACTTC. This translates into CASSSAIAGAQRETQYF.

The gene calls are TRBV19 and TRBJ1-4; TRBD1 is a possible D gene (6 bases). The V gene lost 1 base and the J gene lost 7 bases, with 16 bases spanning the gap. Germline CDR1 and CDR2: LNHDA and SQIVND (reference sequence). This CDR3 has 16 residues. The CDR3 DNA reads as TGTGCCAGTAGTATAGGGGCCGGGACAAACCGTGAAAAACTGTTTTTT. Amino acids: CASSIGAGTNREKLFF.